A selection of T cell receptor beta chains follows, all from one sample in a study of cytomegalovirus exposure and HLA in healthy donors. TCRdb's copy holds only in-frame clones and misses some; the assay was immunoSEQ multiplex PCR. The repertoire holds 82,000 or so clones, with about 95% as singletons. Source material: PBMCs. These receptors originate from a woman younger than 30 in good health and CMV-seronegative. Each CDR3 is given with its conserved first and last residue.

TRBJ2-2	TRBV7-2	CASSPSTGELFF
TRBJ2-5	TRBV6-1	CASPLGLLQETQYF
TRBJ2-2	TRBV28	CASRGTSGAGELFF
TRBJ1-1	TRBV27	CASIDRGGSTEAFF
TRBJ2-3	TRBV7-9	CASSSRQGTTDTQYF
TRBJ1-2	TRBV15	CATRFAGSYGYTF
TRBJ2-5	TRBV5-1	CASSLRIGHQNLRETQYF
TRBJ2-2	TRBV6-1	CASSGPPGQGNTGELFF
TRBJ2-2	TRBV4-3	CASSHPSGLAGAITGELFF
TRBJ2-5	TRBV6-5	CASRHDRARGETQYF
TRBJ2-7	TRBV28	CASTLTALRNEQYF
TRBJ2-3	TRBV4-3	CASSQGGLAGAQAAQYF
TRBJ1-2	TRBV11-2	CASSPQTGGGYTF
TRBJ2-4	TRBV28	CASSPRGGYKNIQYF
TRBJ1-1	TRBV6-5	CASSYAGGNTEAFF
TRBJ2-7	TRBV11-2	CASSDRDKGGSYEQYF
TRBJ2-7	TRBV10-3	CAISESRGRVGGDDEQYF
TRBJ2-5	TRBV7-8	CASSLELAGEEETQYF
TRBJ1-2	TRBV28	CASSQPGAGYTF
TRBJ2-7	TRBV18	CASSSSRDLEQYF
TRBJ1-1	TRBV5-1	CASSHQGITEAFF
TRBJ1-1	TRBV7-6	CASSPLQGPNTEAFF
TRBJ2-1	TRBV5-5	CASSFSRGPYNEQFF
TRBJ1-2	TRBV27	CASSFGVQASYGYTF
TRBJ2-1	TRBV9	CASSGGETSYNEQFF
TRBJ1-2	TRBV27	CASSWTGGFQLGGYTF
TRBJ2-5	TRBV5-4	CASSLLAGVQETQYF
TRBJ2-5	TRBV27	CASSFGDREETQYF
TRBJ2-2	TRBV14	CASSRQNTGELFF
TRBJ2-3	TRBV19	CASSIGGGGADTQYF
TRBJ2-7	TRBV6-6	CASSKTGTKRDEQYF
TRBJ2-2	TRBV7-8	CASSLPAGAETGELFF
TRBJ2-7	TRBV13	CASSFLRKGIEQYF
TRBJ1-2	TRBV6-6	CASTRGREGNYGYTF
TRBJ1-2	TRBV6-5	CASSPDRNGYTF
TRBJ2-7	TRBV7-8	CASSKTGLSAEQYF
TRBJ2-7	TRBV19	CASSATTGLEQYF
TRBJ2-1	TRBV7-2	CASSPTGGGEQFF
TRBJ2-1	TRBV18	CASSTQGLAGYQDEQFF